This is a list of T cell receptor beta chains from one sample in a study of T cell responses to AZD1222 COVID-19 vaccine. The data were produced by immunoSEQ multiplex PCR, yet TCRdb's version contains in-frame clones alone and is incomplete. The repertoire holds under 150,000 clones, with roughly 90% as singletons. The source material was peripheral blood, sampled on day 0 of AZD1222 vaccination. These receptors were obtained from an adult in good health. Each CDR3 is given with its conserved first and last residue. Fields, in order: clone size, D gene, J gene, V gene, CDR3 DNA, CDR3 protein. A D gene is named only where the DNA matches it firmly. Clone size appears in some rows only: once, few, many, or a class for an expanded clone.

.,TRBD1,TRBJ2-3,TRBV3-1/TRBV3-2,TGTGCCAGCAGCCACCCGACAGGGTATACAAGCACAGATACGCAGTATTTT,CASSHPTGYTSTDTQYF
.,.,TRBJ1-1,TRBV5-5,TGTGCCAGCAGCTCAATAAACACTGAAGCTTTCTTT,CASSSINTEAFF
.,.,TRBJ1-1,TRBV6-5,TGTGCCAGCGGCGGGGTTGAAGATGAAGCTTTCTTT,CASGGVEDEAFF
.,.,TRBJ2-1,TRBV19,TGTGCCAGTAGTATCGCCGCCGAAGGCTACAATGAGCAGTTCTTC,CASSIAAEGYNEQFF
.,.,TRBJ2-1,TRBV5-5,TGTGCCAGCAGCTTGGTGTCGGGTCCGCAATGGGAGCAGTTCTTC,CASSLVSGPQWEQFF
.,TRBD2,TRBJ2-1,TRBV27,TGTGCCAGCAGTTCTGCTAGCGGGAGGGCCAATGAGCAGTTCTTC,CASSSASGRANEQFF
.,.,TRBJ1-6,TRBV6-5,TGTGCCAGCATGGGTCGGAGGGGACGCAATTCACCCCTCCACTTT,CASMGRRGRNSPLHF
.,.,TRBJ2-7,TRBV3-1/TRBV3-2,TGTGCCAGCAGCCAAGATTTTGGAGGTTACGAGCAGTACTTC,CASSQDFGGYEQYF
once,TRBD1,TRBJ2-5,TRBV11-3,TGTGCCAGCACTCCCCGGACAGGACAAGAGACCCAGTACTTC,CASTPRTGQETQYF
.,.,TRBJ1-2,TRBV6-1,TGTGCCAGCAGTGAGTTAACAGCACACGATAGCTATGGCTACACCTTC,CASSELTAHDSYGYTF
.,.,TRBJ1-1,TRBV6-5,TGTGCCAGCACCCCTCGGACGGGCACTGAAGCTTTCTTT,CASTPRTGTEAFF
.,.,TRBJ2-3,TRBV27,TGTGCCAGCACACCAGGGGTAGCGGATACGCAGTATTTT,CASTPGVADTQYF
.,.,TRBJ1-4,TRBV30,TGTGCCTGGAGTGCCCGGAGGGTTAATGAAAAACTGTTTTTT,CAWSARRVNEKLFF
.,.,TRBJ2-2,TRBV5-1,TGCGCCAGCAGCTTGTCCCCGCTTGCGAACACCGGGGAGCTGTTTTTT,CASSLSPLANTGELFF
.,.,TRBJ1-5,TRBV27,TGTGCCAGCAGTTCGGCAGATAATAGCAATCAGCCCCAGCATTTT,CASSSADNSNQPQHF
.,TRBD1,TRBJ1-4,TRBV7-8,TGTGCCAGCAGCCAACCGGGACAGGGTTATGAAAAACTGTTTTTT,CASSQPGQGYEKLFF
.,TRBD2,TRBJ2-2,TRBV24-1,TGTGCCACCAGTGATCACGGGACTAGGTCCGCCGGGGAGCTGTTTTTT,CATSDHGTRSAGELFF
.,TRBD2,TRBJ2-7,TRBV7-2,TGTGCCAGCAGCTTAGGCGGGACTAGCGGGGTCTCCTACGAGCAGTACTTC,CASSLGGTSGVSYEQYF
.,.,TRBJ1-6,TRBV7-3,TGTGCCAGCAGCCCCTCGGGCCCCGGAAATTCACCCCTCCACTTT,CASSPSGPGNSPLHF
.,TRBD1,TRBJ2-3,TRBV16,TGTGCCAGCAGCGACAGGGGGGGACAAGCAGATACGCAGTATTTT,CASSDRGGQADTQYF
.,.,TRBJ2-1,TRBV27,TGTGCCAGCAGTTTTCGGACGTCCCCTCATGAGCAGTTCTTC,CASSFRTSPHEQFF
.,.,TRBJ2-7,TRBV20-1,TGCAGTGCTAGATTGGGCTACGAGCAGTACTTC,CSARLGYEQYF
once,TRBD2,TRBJ2-3,TRBV19,TGTGCCAGTGGGTTGGCGGCGGGGGGCGATACGCAGTATTTT,CASGLAAGGDTQYF
.,.,TRBJ1-5,TRBV10-3,TGTGCCATCAGTGAGTCGTTAAGTGACCAGCCCCAGCATTTT,CAISESLSDQPQHF
.,.,TRBJ2-1,TRBV12-3/TRBV12-4,TGTGCCAGCAGTTTACTAGCGAGTGAGCAGTTCTTC,CASSLLASEQFF
.,TRBD2,TRBJ2-1,TRBV19,TGTGCCAGTAGGGTACTAAGCGGGGCCGGCAATGAGCAGTTCTTC,CASRVLSGAGNEQFF
.,TRBD2,TRBJ2-2,TRBV19,TGTGCCAGTATCACTAACGGGGCGGGAGGGCCCGGGGAGCTGTTTTTT,CASITNGAGGPGELFF
.,.,TRBJ2-2,TRBV12-3/TRBV12-4,TGTGCCAGCAGGACAGTGGGATCCGGGGAGCTGTTTTTT,CASRTVGSGELFF
.,TRBD1,TRBJ1-2,TRBV12-3/TRBV12-4,TGTGCCAGCAGTTTAGCACAGGGGGCCGGCTACACCTTC,CASSLAQGAGYTF
.,.,TRBJ2-5,TRBV6-1,TGTGCCAGCAGTGAATTCGTGGCAGTCCAAGAGACCCAGTACTTC,CASSEFVAVQETQYF
once,.,TRBJ1-2,TRBV9,TGTGCCAGCACCCCGGGAGAGAACTATGGCTACACCTTC,CASTPGENYGYTF